Below, 8 T cell receptor beta chains from the same sample are listed, as sequenced in a study of HIV-infected patients and healthy controls. Reverse transcription used around 480 ng RNA and constant-region primers for alpha and beta. Each of the alpha and beta chains got its own library through chain-specific third strand synthesis with indices. TCRdb re-analysed the 5' RACE reads in MiXCR, keeping a single row per CDR3 protein. The sample records 5,500 to 7,500 distinct CDR3 sequences, roughly 25% being singletons. The repertoire came from unfractionated whole blood and reflected all unsorted peripheral T cells. Sequenced material: blood, taken before antiretroviral therapy. The receptors derive from an adult with HIV infection.

Many counts were recorded for this clonotype. The gene calls are TRBV20-1 and TRBJ1-2; 8 bases are a match to TRBD1. The V gene end was trimmed by 1 base and the J gene end by 8 bases; junction bases not matched to a gene: 6. The CDR3 contains 13 residues. The V gene's germline CDR1 is DFQATT and CDR2 SNEGSKA (reference sequence). CDR3 protein: CSARVQGARGYTF. DNA of the CDR3: TGCAGTGCTAGAGTCCAGGGGGCTCGCGGCTACACCTTC.

By sample share, this clonotype is medium-sized. The gene calls are TRBV13 and TRBJ2-5; 7 bases align to TRBD1. The CDR3 length is 14 residues. V was pared by 2 bases and J by 4 bases, with 4 bases of the junction left unmatched. The germline V gene has CDR1 PRHDT and CDR2 FYEKMQ (reference sequence). This CDR3 reads CASSLSQGTETQYF. The CDR3 DNA follows: TGTGCCAGCAGCTTATCACAGGGGACAGAGACCCAGTACTTC.

The sample holds a few counts of this clonotype. The chain has TRBV11-2 and TRBJ2-3; TRBD2 might be the D (5 bases). V lost 1 base to trimming and J lost 2 bases, with 13 bases between them. The CDR3 length is 16 residues. The germline V gene encodes CDR1 SGHAT and CDR2 FQNNGV. CDR3: CASSLVRGSPTDTQYF. CDR3 in DNA: TGTGCCAGCAGCTTAGTAAGAGGGTCCCCCACAGATACGCAGTATTTT.

This clonotype was counted only a few times. The CDR3 DNA reads as TGTGCCAGTAGTATAGATCCGGTATACAGGGGAGGATCCTACGAGCAGTACTTC. The encoded protein is CASSIDPVYRGGSYEQYF. The chain combines TRBV19 with TRBJ2-7; D is perhaps TRBD1 (7 bases). V lost 0 bases and J lost 1, with 19 bases in between. The germline gives CDR1 LNHDA, CDR2 SQIVND (reference sequence). This CDR3 comprises 18 residues.

This clonotype turned up a few times. In nucleotides, the CDR3 is TGTGCCAGTAGTAGGGGAGGGCCTGGAAGCAATCAGCCCCAGCATTTT. Protein product: CASSRGGPGSNQPQHF. V and J are TRBV19 and TRBJ1-5; D ambiguous. The CDR3 sequence is 16 residues long. Trimming shortened V by 4 bases and J by 1 base, and 14 bases separated the two germline ends. Looked up from germline, CDR1 is LNHDA and CDR2 is SQIVND (reference sequence). The full variable domain, with the rest looked up from reference TRBV19 and TRBJ1-5, is DGGITQSPKYLFRKEGQNVTLSCEQNLNHDAMYWYRQDPGQGLRLIYYSQIVNDFQKGDIAEGYSVSREKKESFPLTVTSAQKNPTAFYLCASSRGGPGSNQPQHFGDGTRLSIL.

This clonotype ranks as medium-sized. V and J are TRBV12-3 or TRBV12-4 and TRBJ2-3; 11 bases align to TRBD2. This CDR3 contains 15 residues. Germline trimming cut 5 bases from V and 8 bases from J; bases unmatched to any gene: 9. The CDR3 loop is CASSGLAGGLGTQYF. DNA of the CDR3: TGTGCCAGCAGTGGACTAGCGGGTGGACTAGGTACGCAGTATTTT.

This clonotype rates as medium-sized (0.01 to 0.1%). The V and J genes are TRBV5-6 and TRBJ1-5, with 7 bases lining up with TRBD1. J lost 4 bases, V lost 6 bases, and 10 bases had no gene match. Germline V gene sequence: CDR1 SGHDT, CDR2 YYEEEE. There are 15 residues in the CDR3. The CDR3 sequence is CASNRQGQANQPQHF. The CDR3, as DNA: TGTGCCAGCAACAGACAGGGCCAAGCAAATCAGCCCCAGCATTTT.

Many counts were recorded for this clonotype. J is TRBJ2-7 and V is TRBV7-2; TRBD2 might be the D (6 bases). The V end lost 1 base, the J end lost 7 bases, and 11 bases lay between the germline ends. Germline CDR1 SGHTA, CDR2 FQGNSA. The CDR3 loop spans 13 amino acids. CDR3 coding DNA: TGTGCCAGCAGCTTAGACCCGGGAGAGGAGCAGTACTTC. Translation: CASSLDPGEEQYF.